The text below deals with one T cell receptor (beta chain). The target antigen is unknown. The record originates from a study of T cells expressing NK-cell markers. Study background: From sorted CD3+CD56+NKG2C+, CD3+CD56+NKG2C- and CD3+CD56-NKG2C+ T cells came the TCR beta repertoires.

TCRdb reprocessed the 5' RACE reads and keeps a single row for each CDR3 protein, giving no DNA. The sample includes 200,000 to 300,000 distinct CDR3 sequences. The germline gives CDR1 MNHEY, CDR2 SMNVEV (reference sequence). The CDR3 length is 16 residues. The study's findings and limits: Whether expanded NKG2C+ T cell clones were HCMV-specific remained unclear. The CD3+CD56-NKG2C+ fraction of a handful of donors was likewise dominated by these clonotypes. The share of CD8+ T cells held by dominant NKG2C+ clonotypes was about 1.0-8% in about 6 donors.

The receptor was isolated from a woman aged 18 to 75 in good health. The gene calls are TRBV27 and TRBJ1-6; TCRdb returns TRBD1, unconfirmable since there is no DNA. Specimen: blood T cells: a sorted CD56 or NKG2C T cell subset, CD4+ or CD8+ T cells, or bulk PBMC T cells (not recorded which). The CDR3 reads CASSLSGQLVFSPLHF.